These 19 T cell receptor beta chains originate from one sample sequenced in a study of T-cell memory formation after mild COVID-19. TCRdb redid the calling of the 5' RACE reads with MiXCR, one entry per CDR3 protein. This table has roughly 180,000 distinct CDR3 sequences, under 14% appearing once. The sample was PBMCs or a T cell subset sorted from them (not recorded which). The receptors shown here come from a man between 18 and 29 years old who had mild COVID-19 (a few samples of this study predate the infection). Cell type and time point are not known.

V usage is TRBV19 and J usage is TRBJ2-3, with a weak D call TRBD2 (6 bases). CDR1 is LNHDA, CDR2 SQIVND, per germline (reference sequence). The V gene lost 8 bases and the J gene lost 2 bases, with 14 bases spanning the gap. The CDR3 length is 14 residues. This CDR3 reads CASRVGGLTDTQYF. In nucleotides, the CDR3 is TGTGCCAGTCGCGTCGGGGGACTCACAGATACGCAGTATTTT.

This clonotype was detected a few times. The gene calls are TRBV5-1 and TRBJ1-1; D unclear. The ends were cut back, 2 bases at V and 3 bases at J, with 11 bases in the middle. CDR3 length: 14 amino acids. CDR1 and CDR2 from the germline V gene are SGHRS and YFSETQ. The DNA of the CDR3 is TGCGCCAGCAGCTTTTTGCCCGGGGACACTGAAGCTTTCTTT. It codes for CASSFLPGDTEAFF.

This clonotype was detected only a few times. The genes are TRBV5-1 and TRBJ1-1; no reliable D call. V lost 4 bases, J lost 3 bases, and 13 bases lay in between. The CDR3 runs to 14 residues. In germline, CDR1 is SGHRS, CDR2 YFSETQ. The CDR3 loop reads CASSLGSLDTEAFF. The CDR3 coding sequence is TGCGCCAGCAGCCTGGGCAGCCTGGACACTGAAGCTTTCTTT.

The DNA of the CDR3 is TGTGCCAGCAGCCCGGACCCGAGCTCCTACAATGAGCAGTTCTTC. It translates to CASSPDPSSYNEQFF. This chain connects TRBV7-3 to TRBJ2-1, with no clear D. V lost 5 bases and J 0 bases, leaving 11 bases between the germline ends. CDR3 length: 15 amino acids. Germline CDR1 SGHTA, CDR2 FQGTGA.

The chain carries TRBV4-2 and TRBJ1-1; D remains unclear. This CDR3 comprises 15 residues. Germline V gene data show CDR1 as LGHNA and CDR2 as YNFKEQ. V was pared by 1 base and J by 0 bases, with 9 bases between. CDR3 bases: TGTGCCAGCAGCCAAGCTGGCGGAGTGAACACTGAAGCTTTCTTT. Protein product: CASSQAGGVNTEAFF.

This clonotype was observed a single time. V usage is TRBV11-2 and J usage is TRBJ1-2; 8 bases are shared with TRBD1. Germline V CDR1 and CDR2: SGHAT, FQNNGV. CDR3 size: 16 residues. V shed 5 bases, J shed 4 bases, and the junction held 12 bases outside the gene matches. The CDR3 DNA reads as TGTGCCAGCAGCCCACGGACAGGGATTGGAGGCTATGGCTACACCTTC. Amino acid sequence: CASSPRTGIGGYGYTF.

This clonotype was counted a few times. The chain links TRBV9 to TRBJ2-2, with TRBD1 matching 7 bases. Germline CDR1 is SGDLS and CDR2 is YYNGEE. This CDR3 region has 14 residues. Germline trimming cut 7 bases from V and 0 bases from J; bases unmatched to any gene: 3. The CDR3 protein is CASRDRSNTGELFF. CDR3 DNA: TGTGCCAGCCGGGACAGATCGAACACCGGGGAGCTGTTTTTT. Full variable domain (rest looked up from reference TRBV9 and TRBJ2-2): DSGVTQTPKHLITATGQRVTLRCSPRSGDLSVYWYQQSLDQGLQFLIQYYNGEERAKGNILERFSAQQFPDLHSELNLSSLELGDSALYFCASRDRSNTGELFFGEGSRLTVL.

The table lists this clonotype with a few counts. This chain uses TRBV7-2 with TRBJ1-2; D unresolved. Trimming took off 1 base at V and 4 bases at J, with 13 bases between the two ends. Germline CDR1 and CDR2: SGHTA and FQGNSA. The CDR3 covers 15 residues. The CDR3 sequence is CASSLGNRVFYGYTF. Written as DNA, the CDR3 is TGTGCCAGCAGCTTAGGTAACAGAGTATTCTATGGCTACACCTTC.

The chain has TRBV25-1 and TRBJ1-1; no definite D call. With 6 bases removed from V and 10 bases from J, the gap between germline ends came to 21 bases. There are 14 residues in the CDR3. Per germline, CDR1 MGHDK and CDR2 SYGVNS. CDR3 sequence (DNA): TGTGCCAGCAGACAAAGATGGGAGGGTGGCGGAGCTTTCTTT. Translated, it gives CASRQRWEGGGAFF.

This clonotype was seen only a few times. This chain joins TRBV5-1 and TRBJ1-1; D is possibly TRBD1 (5 bases). CDR3 length: 16 residues. Germline V CDR1 and CDR2: SGHRS, YFSETQ. Trimming removed 1 base from V and 8 bases from J, with 21 bases in between. The CDR3 spells CASSLRGAGRNSEAFF. CDR3 sequence (DNA): TGCGCCAGCAGCTTGAGGGGTGCCGGTAGGAACTCGGAAGCTTTCTTT.

Here the CDR3 DNA reads TGCGCCAGCAGCCCCATTACTAACACGGGCGAGCAGTACTTC. As protein: CASSPITNTGEQYF. The chain links TRBV5-1 to TRBJ2-7; D is uncertain. Germline V gene lookup returns CDR1 SGHRS and CDR2 YFSETQ. This CDR3 is 14 amino acids long. V shed 4 bases and J shed 6 bases, with 17 bases lying between them. The variable domain in full, with the rest retrieved from reference TRBV5-1 and TRBJ2-7, is KAGVTQTPRYLIKTRGQQVTLSCSPISGHRSVSWYQQTPGQGLQFLFEYFSETQRNKGNFPGRFSGRQFSNSRSEMNVSTLELGDSALYLCASSPITNTGEQYFGPGTRLTVT.

This chain links TRBV20-1 with TRBJ2-7; D is perhaps TRBD1 (7 bases). V was shortened by 5 bases and J by 5 bases, with 16 bases between the two germline ends. Germline CDR1 reads DFQATT; CDR2 reads SNEGSKA (reference sequence). This CDR3 comprises 13 residues. DNA of the CDR3: TGCAGTGCTCAGGGGGGCGAGGGCGACGAGCAGTACGTC. Its protein is CSAQGGEGDEQYV.

This clonotype came up a few times. This rearrangement joins TRBV5-1 to TRBJ2-3; perhaps TRBD2 as D (6 bases). From germline, CDR1 is SGHRS and CDR2 YFSETQ. V was pared by 7 bases and J by 0 bases, with 12 bases between. This CDR3 spans 14 amino acids. As DNA, the CDR3 is TGCGCCAGCGACGGGGGACCTAGCACAGATACGCAGTATTTT. Its protein is CASDGGPSTDTQYF.

This clonotype came up a few times. The chain has TRBV20-1 and TRBJ2-5; 11 bases fit TRBD2. The germline gives CDR1 DFQATT, CDR2 SNEGSKA (reference sequence). This CDR3 has 15 residues. V lost 0 bases to trimming and J lost 4 bases; unmatched junction nucleotides: 4. The CDR3 protein is CSARDPSGGSETQYF. The DNA of the CDR3 is TGCAGTGCTAGAGATCCTAGCGGGGGGTCAGAGACCCAGTACTTC.

The chain carries TRBV7-3 and TRBJ2-7; no firm D call. Germline CDR1 SGHTA, CDR2 FQGTGA. CDR3 length: 12 residues. The ends were cut back, 1 base at V and 9 bases at J, with 10 bases in the middle. CDR3 nucleotide sequence: TGTGCCAGCAGCTTAAGTTTACACGGGCAGTACGTC. This translates into CASSLSLHGQYV.

This clonotype occurred a few times. The gene calls are TRBV29-1 and TRBJ2-2, with D unclear. In germline, CDR1 is SQVTM, CDR2 ANQGSEA. The CDR3 length is 14 residues. Trimming stripped 5 bases from V and 1 base from J, with 11 bases between. In DNA form, the CDR3 reads TGCAGCGTTAGGGCACCCGGGAACACCGGGGAGCTGTTTTTT. Translated, it gives CSVRAPGNTGELFF.

This clonotype was found a few times. The J gene is TRBJ2-1, the V gene TRBV7-3; D is ambiguous. Trimming left V 2 bases short and J 9 bases short, with 8 bases between. The CDR3 extends over 12 amino acids. The germline V gene encodes CDR1 SGHTA and CDR2 FQGTGA. The CDR3 loop reads CASSLGAGEQFF. For the CDR3, the DNA is TGTGCCAGCAGCTTAGGAGCTGGTGAGCAGTTCTTC.

This clonotype came up once. This chain links TRBV7-9 with TRBJ1-1; D is ambiguous. V lost 6 bases and J 3 bases, leaving 17 bases between the germline ends. In germline, CDR1 is SEHNR, CDR2 FQNEAQ (reference sequence). The CDR3 has 15 residues. The CDR3 is CASSQFGWEDTEAFF. CDR3 coding DNA: TGTGCCAGCAGTCAGTTCGGGTGGGAGGACACTGAAGCTTTCTTT.

This chain joins TRBV11-2 and TRBJ2-3; D ambiguous. The V end was cut by 1 base, the J end by 4 bases, with 12 bases between. The CDR3 is made up of 15 amino acids. Germline CDR1 is SGHAT and CDR2 is FQNNGV. CDR3 in DNA: TGTGCCAGCAGCTTAGTCGGGCTAGGACCAGATACGCAGTATTTT. Translated: CASSLVGLGPDTQYF.